Each of the 8 T cell receptor beta chains below was sequenced from the same sample in a study of beta chain features in type 1 diabetes. Expressed TCRB transcripts were sequenced, since all the RNA that had been isolated was reverse transcribed. Method: immunoSEQ multiplex PCR; TCRdb's copy keeps in-frame clones and lacks some. This table holds 360,000 or so clones, roughly 21% found once. The sample taken for sequencing was naive CD4+ T cells from blood. The origin of the receptors is a young woman in good health.

In this sample, this clone turned up a few times. The chain employs TRBV19 and TRBJ2-1, with 8 bases aligning to TRBD2. The V gene's germline CDR1 is LNHDA and CDR2 SQIVND (reference sequence). The CDR3 sequence is 16 residues long. Trimming took 1 base from V and 8 from J; bases not matched to a gene: 10. The CDR3 nucleotides are TGTGCCAGTAGTATAGTACGCGGGGGGATTGGGGATGAGCAGTTCTTC. It specifies CASSIVRGGIGDEQFF.

This clone has only a few counts. The gene calls are TRBV4-1 and TRBJ2-2, with 10 nucleotides matching TRBD1. Germline CDR1 reads MGHRA; CDR2 reads YSYEKL. The CDR3 covers 15 residues. The V segment lost 1 base and the J segment 4 bases; nucleotides outside the gene matches: 0. The chain's CDR3 is CASSQGQGATGELFF. The CDR3 bases are TGCGCCAGCAGCCAAGGACAGGGGGCCACCGGGGAGCTGTTTTTT.

The gene calls are TRBV19 and TRBJ1-4; 7 nucleotides align to TRBD1. The CDR3 is 15 amino acids. The germline V gene has CDR1 LNHDA and CDR2 SQIVND (reference sequence). J gave up 0 bases and V 6 bases, and 4 bases lay outside the gene matches. CDR3 in DNA: TGTGCCAGTAGCGCGACAGGGACAACTAATGAAAAACTGTTTTTT. This translates into CASSATGTTNEKLFF.

This rearrangement joins TRBV9 to TRBJ2-2, with D possibly TRBD2 on 6 matching bases. Trimming left V 1 base short and J 4 bases short, with 11 bases between. Germline assignment: CDR1 SGDLS and CDR2 YYNGEE. The CDR3 sequence is 15 residues long. Here the CDR3 DNA reads TGTGCCAGCAGCGTAAGTGAGCGGGCCACCGGGGAGCTGTTTTTT. This encodes CASSVSERATGELFF.

This chain joins TRBV29-1 and TRBJ1-2, with D possibly matching TRBD1 (5 bases). Germline CDR1 and CDR2: SQVTM and ANQGSEA. This CDR3 is built from 12 residues. The V end was cut by 0 bases, the J end by 8 bases, with 10 bases between. The CDR3 DNA sequence: TGCAGCGTTGAAGACAGGGTAGGAGGCTACACCTTC. This gives the protein CSVEDRVGGYTF.

This clone occurred a few times. The chain recombines TRBV7-9 with TRBJ2-7; TRBD2 agrees at 7 bases. The CDR3 runs to 15 residues. Germline loops: CDR1 SEHNR, CDR2 FQNEAQ (reference sequence). J was trimmed by 6 bases and V by 5 bases; bases with no gene match: 13. In DNA form, the CDR3 reads TGTGCCAGCAGCCCCGAACTGAGCGGGGCTGCCGAGCAGTACTTC. Translation gives CASSPELSGAAEQYF.

Concerning this clone itself: This sample also contains other DNA sequences that code for the same CDR3. This rearrangement joins TRBV5-1 to TRBJ2-2; 7 bases map to TRBD2. The CDR3 runs 15 residues. J was trimmed by 0 bases and V by 4 bases; bases with no gene match: 3. Germline V gene sequence: CDR1 SGHRS, CDR2 YFSETQ. CDR3 sequence reads: CASSSGTPNTGELFF. In DNA, the CDR3 is TGCGCCAGCAGCAGCGGGACCCCGAACACCGGGGAGCTGTTTTTT.

J is TRBJ1-6 and V is TRBV7-2; D gene unclear. Looked up from germline, CDR1 is SGHTA and CDR2 is FQGNSA. The CDR3 has 13 residues. Trimming cost V 0 bases and J 14 bases, with 11 bases left between them. CDR3 residues: CASSLAPGSSLHF. Here the CDR3 DNA reads TGTGCCAGCAGCTTAGCACCCGGGTCCTCCCTCCACTTT.